Shown below are 24 T cell receptor beta chains from a single sample sequenced in a study of OX40 agonist ivuxolimab in advanced cancers. Assay used: immunoSEQ multiplex PCR; TCRdb lists only in-frame clones, some missing. The profile covers about 53,000 clones, with 65% to 85% appearing a single time and about 1.6% taken by the ten largest. The sample here was CD4+ or CD8+ T cells sorted from blood, taken in a trial of the OX40 agonist ivuxolimab. These receptors were collected from an adult with an advanced solid tumor such as melanoma, head and neck, liver or kidney cancer.

The chain combines TRBV6-6 with TRBJ2-7; 7 bases line up with TRBD1. Trimming removed 0 bases from V and 4 bases from J; junction bases left unmatched: 3. The CDR3 extends over 14 amino acids. Germline V gives CDR1 MNHNY, CDR2 SVGAGI (reference sequence). In nucleotides, the CDR3 is TGTGCCAGCAGTTACTCGCTACAGGGGTACGAGCAGTACTTC. It codes for CASSYSLQGYEQYF.

By share of the sample, this clone is medium-sized. This chain uses TRBV18 with TRBJ2-7, with D possibly being TRBD2 (6 bases). With 3 bases removed from V and 5 bases from J, the gap between germline ends came to 11 bases. The CDR3 extends over 13 amino acids. Germline loops: CDR1 KGHSH, CDR2 LQKENI. The chain's CDR3 is CASSPRLVDEQYF. CDR3 DNA sequence: TGTGCCAGCTCACCTCGACTAGTCGACGAGCAGTACTTC.

This clone has a handful of counts. V usage is TRBV28 and J usage is TRBJ1-5; weak D call: TRBD1 (6 bases). The CDR3 length is 14 residues. Germline V gene sequence: CDR1 MDHEN, CDR2 SYDVKM. Trimming stripped 8 bases from V and 0 bases from J, with 11 bases between. CDR3 residues: CASGPGDSNQPQHF. CDR3 coding DNA: TGTGCCAGCGGCCCAGGGGATAGCAATCAGCCCCAGCATTTT.

The J gene is TRBJ1-6, the V gene TRBV5-5; tentatively, D is TRBD1 (5 bases). Trimming cost V 1 base and J 6 bases, with 11 bases left between them. Germline CDR1 and CDR2: SGHKS and YYEKEE (reference sequence). The CDR3 sequence is 15 residues long. The CDR3 reads CASSLKGSRNSPLHF. The CDR3 DNA reads as TGTGCCAGCAGCTTGAAGGGGAGCCGTAATTCACCCCTCCACTTT.

This clone was seen once. V is TRBV5-1 and J is TRBJ2-5, with D possibly matching TRBD2 (5 bases). The V gene lost 2 bases and the J gene lost 9 bases, with 11 bases spanning the gap. The CDR3 sequence is 12 residues long. Germline CDR1 and CDR2: SGHRS and YFSETQ. This CDR3 reads CASSFDVGAQYF. CDR3 DNA: TGCGCCAGCAGCTTCGATGTCGGGGCCCAGTACTTC.

This chain links TRBV6-5 with TRBJ1-1; tentative D call: TRBD1 (5 bases). Trimming took off 6 bases at V and 8 bases at J, with 10 bases between the two ends. The CDR3 runs 11 residues. From germline, CDR1 is MNHEY and CDR2 SVGAGI. DNA of the CDR3: TGTGCCAGCAGACAAGGGGCCGAAGCTTTCTTT. Translating it yields CASRQGAEAFF.

The chain uses TRBV11-1 and TRBJ1-1; D not certain. V lost 5 bases and J lost 7, with 26 bases in between. This CDR3 is built from 17 residues. CDR1 and CDR2 (germline): SGHAT, FQDESV (reference sequence). CDR3 DNA: TGTGCCAGCAGCCCCCGGAGCGGGATGGGGAAAGCGGGTGAAGCTTTCTTT. Translation: CASSPRSGMGKAGEAFF.

This chain connects TRBV25-1 to TRBJ2-1; the D gene is possibly TRBD1 (6 bases). The CDR3 contains 13 residues. Germline CDR1 reads MGHDK; CDR2 reads SYGVNS. V lost 5 bases to trimming and J lost 7 bases, with 12 bases between them. CDR3 sequence reads: CASSRQGNNEQFF. The CDR3 coding sequence is TGTGCCAGCAGTAGGCAGGGGAATAATGAGCAGTTCTTC.

The rearrangement links TRBV4-2 to TRBJ2-7; 7 bases align to TRBD1. V gave up 4 bases and J gave up 2 bases; unmatched junction bases: 5. Germline V gene lookup returns CDR1 LGHNA and CDR2 YNFKEQ. The CDR3 consists of 14 residues. DNA for the CDR3: TGTGCCAGCAGCCGGGACAGTCAGACCTACGAGCAGTACTTC. Encoded protein: CASSRDSQTYEQYF.

This rearrangement joins TRBV18 to TRBJ1-1, with 7 bases identical to TRBD1. Trimming removed 2 bases from V and 1 base from J; junction bases left unmatched: 4. CDR3 length equals 15 residues. CDR1 and CDR2 (germline): KGHSH, LQKENI. In nucleotides, the CDR3 is TGTGCCAGCTCACCAACAGGGGCCTCGAACACTGAAGCTTTCTTT. Translated, it gives CASSPTGASNTEAFF.

This clone has more than one count but fewer than ten. This chain connects TRBV5-1 to TRBJ1-1; no clear D. The CDR3 runs 14 residues. Trimming left V 5 bases short and J 1 base short, with 12 bases between. Germline CDR1 and CDR2: SGHRS and YFSETQ. The CDR3 coding sequence is TGCGCCAGCAGTGGGTGGGGTGGGAACACTGAAGCTTTCTTT. The encoded protein is CASSGWGGNTEAFF.

This clone was seen only a few times. V usage is TRBV7-2 and J usage is TRBJ2-7; 7 bases line up with TRBD1. CDR3 length: 15 amino acids. The ends lost 5 bases at V and 6 bases at J; junction bases unmatched: 13. Germline V gene data show CDR1 as SGHTA and CDR2 as FQGNSA. Here the CDR3 reads CASSRASPRTGEQYF. The CDR3 nucleotides read TGTGCCAGCAGCCGTGCCAGTCCGAGGACAGGCGAGCAGTACTTC.

In this sample, this clone is medium-sized. In nucleotides, the CDR3 is TGTGCCAGTAGTCCGGGACTAGAGGAGACCCAGTACTTC. Encoded protein: CASSPGLEETQYF. The rearrangement links TRBV19 to TRBJ2-5; 8 bases agree with TRBD2. The J segment lost 5 bases and the V segment lost 5 bases, leaving 4 bases of the junction unmatched. CDR1 is LNHDA and CDR2 is SQIVND in the germline V gene (reference sequence). This CDR3 has 13 residues.

The J gene is TRBJ2-3, the V gene TRBV7-2, with 8 nucleotides matching TRBD1. CDR3 length: 14 residues. The J segment lost 3 bases and the V segment lost 5 bases, leaving 4 bases of the junction unmatched. Looked up from germline, CDR1 is SGHTA and CDR2 is FQGNSA. CDR3 in DNA: TGTGCCAGCAGCCAGAGGACAGGGACAGATACGCAGTATTTT. Encoded protein: CASSQRTGTDTQYF. The variable domain in full, with the rest retrieved from reference TRBV7-2 and TRBJ2-3, is GAGVSQSPSNKVTEKGKDVELRCDPISGHTALYWYRQSLGQGLEFLIYFQGNSAPDKSGLPSDRFSAERTGGSVSTLTIQRTQQEDSAVYLCASSQRTGTDTQYFGPGTRLTVL.

V and J are TRBV12-5 and TRBJ2-4; either TRBD1 or TRBD2 may fit D (5 bases each). Trimming stripped 3 bases from V and 7 bases from J, with 10 bases between. CDR1 LGHNT and CDR2 FRNRAP come from the germline V gene. CDR3 length: 13 amino acids. The CDR3 nucleotides read TGTGCTAGTGGTTTTTCCGGGACCAACATTCAGTACTTC. Translating it yields CASGFSGTNIQYF. The full variable domain, its missing parts supplied by reference TRBV12-5 and TRBJ2-4, is DARVTQTPRHKVTEMGQEVTMRCQPILGHNTVFWYRQTMMQGLELLAYFRNRAPLDDSGMPKDRFSAEMPDATLATLKIQPSEPRDSAVYFCASGFSGTNIQYFGAGTRLSVL.

This chain uses TRBV14 with TRBJ1-3; D gene uncertain. CDR1 and CDR2 (germline): SGHDN, FVKESK. The CDR3 extends over 15 amino acids. V lost 4 bases, J lost 0 bases, and 10 bases lay in between. CDR3 in amino acids: CASSPYGSSGNTIYF. The CDR3 DNA follows: TGTGCCAGCAGCCCATACGGTAGCTCTGGAAACACCATATATTTT. Based on the CDR3 plus reference TRBV14 and TRBJ1-3, the full variable domain is EAGVTQFPSHSVIEKGQTVTLRCDPISGHDNLYWYRRVMGKEIKFLLHFVKESKQDESGMPNNRFLAERTGGTYSTLKVQPAELEDSGVYFCASSPYGSSGNTIYFGEGSWLTVV.

This chain links TRBV9 with TRBJ2-5; D is possibly TRBD1 (6 bases). The V gene lost 1 base and the J gene lost 4 bases, with 14 bases spanning the gap. CDR3 length: 15 amino acids. CDR1 and CDR2 from the germline V gene are SGDLS and YYNGEE. CDR3 sequence: CASSVWGHGRETQYF. Here the CDR3 DNA reads TGTGCCAGCAGCGTATGGGGGCACGGAAGAGAGACCCAGTACTTC.

The gene calls are TRBV5-1 and TRBJ2-7; TRBD2 aligns across 7 bases. The V gene end was trimmed by 3 bases and the J gene end by 2 bases; junction bases not matched to a gene: 8. CDR3 size: 15 residues. CDR1 and CDR2 (germline): SGHRS, YFSETQ. The CDR3, as DNA: TGCGCCAGCAGCTCCCTAGCGGAGCCTCCCTACGAGCAGTACTTC. This gives the protein CASSSLAEPPYEQYF.

The chain is built from TRBV7-9 and TRBJ2-6; D unclear. The CDR3 sequence is 15 residues long. V gave up 1 base and J gave up 0 bases, with 4 bases separating them. CDR1 is SEHNR and CDR2 is FQNEAQ in the germline V gene (reference sequence). CDR3 DNA sequence: TGTGCCAGCAGCTTAGGGATCTCTGGGGCCAACGTCCTGACTTTC. Translated, it gives CASSLGISGANVLTF. Complete variable domain (other parts from reference TRBV7-9 and TRBJ2-6): DTGVSQNPRHKITKRGQNVTFRCDPISEHNRLYWYRQTLGQGPEFLTYFQNEAQLEKSRLLSDRFSAERPKGSFSTLEIQRTEQGDSAMYLCASSLGISGANVLTFGAGSRLTVL.

The chain recombines TRBV23-1 with TRBJ1-3; the D gene is possibly TRBD1 (6 bases). TRBV23-1 is treated as an ORF (open reading frame) with a function not yet certain. Deletions cut 7 bases from V and 0 bases from J, with 19 bases between. The CDR3 length is 17 residues. Written as DNA, the CDR3 is TGCGCCAGCACCCAACCTTCAAGGACAGTCTCTGGAAACACCATATATTTT. It yields the protein CASTQPSRTVSGNTIYF.

The sample holds one count of this clone. V gene TRBV6-5 combines with J gene TRBJ2-5, with D perhaps TRBD2 (6 bases). Germline lookup yields CDR1 MNHEY and CDR2 SVGAGI. The ends were cut back, 0 bases at V and 2 bases at J, with 13 bases in the middle. CDR3 length: 16 residues. This CDR3 is CASSYSRTTLQETQYF. CDR3 sequence (DNA): TGTGCCAGCAGTTACTCGAGGACTACTCTACAAGAGACCCAGTACTTC.

The chain has TRBV14 and TRBJ1-1; tentatively, D is TRBD1 (5 bases). This CDR3 comprises 14 residues. Germline values: CDR1 SGHDN, CDR2 FVKESK. V lost 2 bases to trimming and J lost 10 bases, with 17 bases between them. CDR3 DNA: TGTGCCAGCAGCCAACCTTGGGAGGACAAGCGAGCTTTCTTT. Its translation is CASSQPWEDKRAFF.

This chain links TRBV11-3 with TRBJ2-2; D remains ambiguous. Germline V gene data show CDR1 as SGHNT and CDR2 as YENEEA. CDR3 length equals 14 residues. The ends were cut back, 4 bases at V and 4 bases at J, with 10 bases in the middle. The CDR3 bases are TGTGCCAGCAGCTCGGCGGCTGGCACCGGGGAGCTGTTTTTT. Its protein product is CASSSAAGTGELFF.

The V gene is TRBV4-3, the J gene TRBJ1-6; D not certain. Per germline, CDR1 LGHNA and CDR2 YSLEER. The germline V and J ends were trimmed by 0 bases and 7 bases, with 16 bases remaining between them. CDR3 length equals 17 residues. The CDR3 nucleotides read TGCGCCAGCAGCCAAGATCGGGTGAGGGTAACGAATTCACCCCTCCACTTT. This encodes CASSQDRVRVTNSPLHF.